The 24 T cell receptor beta chains in this list originate from one sample, sequenced in a study of CXCR3-negative and CXCR3-positive naive CD8 T cells. Their antigens remain unidentified. Study-wide points: TRB CDR3s of CXCR3-positive naive cells were more hydrophobic than those of CXCR3-negative naive cells.

Researchers prepared the TRB cDNA libraries using 5' RACE with UMI labels. From its re-call of the 5' RACE reads, TCRdb lists each CDR3 protein once, without DNA. The record lists about 120,000 distinct CDR3 sequences, of which the ten most abundant hold roughly 0.35%. Sequenced input: naive CXCR3+ CD8+ T cells from blood. Documented subset: CD45RO-CCR7+CD27+CD95- naive CD8+ T cells expressing CXCR3 (TNR3+). Every receptor here comes from a human donor in good health. Some clones in this sample may be carry-over from other donors' samples.

The chain carries TRBV9 and TRBJ2-7; TCRdb gives TRBD1 as the D gene, but with no DNA this cannot be confirmed. CDR1 is SGDLS, CDR2 YYNGEE, per germline. CDR3 size: 14 residues. The chain's CDR3 is CASSVGDSSYEQYF.

The chain is built from TRBV7-9 and TRBJ2-5; without DNA, the TCRdb call of TRBD2 cannot be checked. The CDR3 runs 16 residues. CDR1 is SEHNR, CDR2 FQNEAQ, per germline (reference sequence). The CDR3: CASSWGLAWYQETQYF.

V is TRBV7-7 and J is TRBJ2-2; TCRdb reports TRBD1, a call that lacks DNA to check it against. Looked up from germline, CDR1 is SSHAT and CDR2 is FNYEAQ (reference sequence). This CDR3 has 15 amino acids. The CDR3 region is CASSPRTVSTGELFF.

V is TRBV7-2 and J is TRBJ2-5; the D call from TCRdb, TRBD2, cannot be confirmed without DNA. The length of the CDR3 is 18 residues. CDR1 and CDR2 from the germline V gene are SGHTA and FQGNSA. The CDR3 reads CASSLAVLAGEYQETQYF.

The chain combines TRBV20-1 with TRBJ2-7; TCRdb indicates TRBD2, and absent DNA this call remains unverified. The CDR3 consists of 12 residues. Germline lookup yields CDR1 DFQATT and CDR2 SNEGSKA (reference sequence). The chain's CDR3 is CSASGLAGERYF.

The chain uses TRBV5-1 and TRBJ2-4; TCRdb proposes TRBD2, but this gene call is untestable without DNA. The CDR3 extends over 17 amino acids. The germline gives CDR1 SGHRS, CDR2 YFSETQ. The CDR3 sequence is CASSFGLAGVAKNIQYF. The full variable domain, its missing parts supplied by reference TRBV5-1 and TRBJ2-4, is KAGVTQTPRYLIKTRGQQVTLSCSPISGHRSVSWYQQTPGQGLQFLFEYFSETQRNKGNFPGRFSGRQFSNSRSEMNVSTLELGDSALYLCASSFGLAGVAKNIQYFGAGTRLSVL.

The rearrangement joins TRBV13 to TRBJ2-5; the D call from TCRdb, TRBD1, cannot be confirmed without DNA. Germline loops: CDR1 PRHDT, CDR2 FYEKMQ (reference sequence). This CDR3 comprises 15 residues. CDR3 residues: CASSLAAGRQETQYF.

The chain employs TRBV7-2 and TRBJ2-1; the TCRdb call, TRBD2, lacks DNA for checking. CDR3 length equals 15 residues. CDR1 and CDR2 from the germline V gene are SGHTA and FQGNSA. The CDR3 loop is CASSLGGIPYNEQFF.

This chain connects TRBV25-1 to TRBJ1-1; as DNA is missing, the TRBD1 call by TCRdb cannot be tested. This CDR3 spans 14 amino acids. Germline V lookup: CDR1 MGHDK, CDR2 SYGVNS. The CDR3 loop reads CASSADSGWSEAFF.

V is TRBV29-1 and J is TRBJ2-2; absent DNA, TCRdb's TRBD1 call cannot be checked. The CDR3 is made up of 15 amino acids. The V gene's germline CDR1 is SQVTM and CDR2 ANQGSEA. CDR3 sequence reads: CSVVPVDSKDGELFF.

The chain is built from TRBV7-6 and TRBJ2-7. The V gene's germline CDR1 is SGHVS and CDR2 FNYEAQ. The CDR3 loop spans 15 amino acids. CDR3 sequence: CASSFKTGEVYEQYF.

V and J are TRBV7-2 and TRBJ2-7. Germline V gives CDR1 SGHTA, CDR2 FQGNSA. CDR3 length: 15 residues. The CDR3 reads CASSFPRAMGYEQYF. The full variable domain, completed using reference TRBV7-2 and TRBJ2-7, is GAGVSQSPSNKVTEKGKDVELRCDPISGHTALYWYRQSLGQGLEFLIYFQGNSAPDKSGLPSDRFSAERTGGSVSTLTIQRTQQEDSAVYLCASSFPRAMGYEQYFGPGTRLTVT.

The gene calls are TRBV29-1 and TRBJ1-2. The CDR3 has 12 amino acids. Germline CDR1 and CDR2: SQVTM and ANQGSEA. Here the CDR3 reads CSVLKANYGYTF. The full variable domain, completed using reference TRBV29-1 and TRBJ1-2, is SAVISQKPSRDICQRGTSLTIQCQVDSQVTMMFWYRQQPGQSLTLIATANQGSEATYESGFVIDKFPISRPNLTFSTLTVSNMSPEDSSIYLCSVLKANYGYTFGSGTRLTVV.

The chain recombines TRBV5-1 with TRBJ2-1; as DNA is missing, the TRBD2 call by TCRdb cannot be tested. The germline gives CDR1 SGHRS, CDR2 YFSETQ. The CDR3 extends over 16 amino acids. The CDR3 sequence: CASSLAIAGGHHEQFF.

This chain's CDR3 is CSAASGESTDTQYF. V usage is TRBV20-1 and J usage is TRBJ2-3; the D call of TRBD2 rests on TCRdb alone, since no DNA is present to check it. Looked up from germline, CDR1 is DFQATT and CDR2 is SNEGSKA (reference sequence). CDR3 length: 14 residues.

The gene calls are TRBV5-1 and TRBJ2-7; with no DNA, the TCRdb D assignment of TRBD1 cannot be verified. Germline V gene sequence: CDR1 SGHRS, CDR2 YFSETQ. CDR3 length: 13 residues. The CDR3 sequence: CASSSSGGYEQYF. Drawing the rest from reference TRBV5-1 and TRBJ2-7, the complete variable domain is KAGVTQTPRYLIKTRGQQVTLSCSPISGHRSVSWYQQTPGQGLQFLFEYFSETQRNKGNFPGRFSGRQFSNSRSEMNVSTLELGDSALYLCASSSSGGYEQYFGPGTRLTVT.

J is TRBJ1-1 and V is TRBV4-2; there is no DNA to check the TCRdb D call of TRBD1. Germline V gives CDR1 LGHNA, CDR2 YNFKEQ. This CDR3 spans 17 amino acids. Here the CDR3 reads CASSHRDRGHSNTEAFF.

CDR3 residues: CASSLSWGANQPQHF. The rearrangement uses TRBV27 and TRBJ1-5; the D call of TRBD1 rests on TCRdb alone, since no DNA is present to check it. CDR3 size: 15 residues. The germline CDR1 and CDR2 sequences are MNHEY and SMNVEV (reference sequence).

This sequence joins TRBV28 and TRBJ2-7; TCRdb's D call of TRBD1 is untestable without DNA. The CDR3 contains 14 residues. Looked up from germline, CDR1 is MDHEN and CDR2 is SYDVKM. CDR3: CTSSPTGLSYEQYF.

The chain recombines TRBV4-3 with TRBJ1-3; as DNA is missing, the TRBD1 call by TCRdb cannot be tested. Germline CDR1 LGHNA, CDR2 YSLEER. The CDR3 spans 16 residues. CDR3 region: CASSQGTGTLGNTIYF.

The chain recombines TRBV30 with TRBJ2-7; without DNA, the TCRdb call of TRBD1 cannot be checked. The CDR3 runs to 13 residues. In germline, CDR1 is GTSNPN, CDR2 SVGIG (reference sequence). This CDR3 reads CAWSDHRTYEQYF.

The chain combines TRBV7-6 with TRBJ1-5. The germline V gene has CDR1 SGHVS and CDR2 FNYEAQ. The CDR3 loop spans 15 amino acids. CDR3 loop: CASSLGQRLNQPQHF.

The CDR3: CASSPYGTSGNEQFF. The rearrangement uses TRBV4-1 and TRBJ2-1; TCRdb reports TRBD2, a call that lacks DNA to check it against. In germline, CDR1 is MGHRA, CDR2 YSYEKL. The CDR3 runs 15 residues.

The V and J genes are TRBV19 and TRBJ2-7; TCRdb calls TRBD2, which cannot be checked without DNA. CDR1 is LNHDA and CDR2 is SQIVND in the germline V gene (reference sequence). The CDR3 is 14 amino acids. CDR3 in amino acids: CASTLTGGSYEQYF.